The rows below give T cell receptor beta chains drawn from one sample of a study of CXCR3-negative and CXCR3-positive naive CD8 T cells. After re-calling the 5' RACE reads, TCRdb lists one entry per CDR3 protein, DNA absent. Here the sample table reports 65,000 to 95,000 distinct CDR3 sequences. The sequenced material came from naive CXCR3- CD8+ T cells from blood. Source of these receptors: a human donor in good health. Some clones in this sample may be carry-over from other donors' samples. CDR3s include the opening cysteine and the closing phenylalanine or tryptophan.

cdr3_aa j_call v_call
CASSSGQGGPYNEQFF TRBJ2-1 TRBV7-3
CSVGGGVGTEAFF TRBJ1-1 TRBV29-1
CASSLEGASVTGELFF TRBJ2-2 TRBV5-1
CASSYSTGEQFF TRBJ2-1 TRBV5-1
CASSQARDINTGELFF TRBJ2-2 TRBV4-3
CASSLMDSADEAFF TRBJ1-1 TRBV5-1
CAISEGTEAFF TRBJ1-1 TRBV10-3
CSAPIAGFSYEQYF TRBJ2-7 TRBV20-1
CSARGLAGGGGANVLTF TRBJ2-6 TRBV29-1
CASSHPGQSTDTQYF TRBJ2-3 TRBV12-3/TRBV12-4
CASGVAGLSYEQYF TRBJ2-7 TRBV5-1
CASSWGAYNEQFF TRBJ2-1 TRBV19
CASSLPSSGGDTDTQYF TRBJ2-3 TRBV27
CSGGGGTRSYNEQFF TRBJ2-1 TRBV29-1
CASSLAGLAGTGRETQYF TRBJ2-5 TRBV7-8
CASSTRAGELFF TRBJ2-2 TRBV27
CASSLGGGNQETQYF TRBJ2-5 TRBV7-2
CASSPGDSPNEQYF TRBJ2-7 TRBV12-3/TRBV12-4
CSVETTGRDTGELFF TRBJ2-2 TRBV29-1
CASGSSGGLTGELFF TRBJ2-2 TRBV5-1
CASSLVRRTEAFF TRBJ1-1 TRBV12-3/TRBV12-4
CASSQGLSGSYTGELFF TRBJ2-2 TRBV4-3
CASSRGQVDLSEQFF TRBJ2-1 TRBV5-5
CASSIDRVTEAFF TRBJ1-1 TRBV19
CASSFQGAQRSYEQYF TRBJ2-7 TRBV7-9
CASSRSGTGDYEQYF TRBJ2-7 TRBV4-1
CASSQVGTTGELFF TRBJ2-2 TRBV4-1
CASSLAGQSYEQYF TRBJ2-7 TRBV7-6
CASSFGTSGPPDEQYF TRBJ2-7 TRBV28
CASSLVWDQETQYF TRBJ2-5 TRBV7-9
CASSFAGRGTETQYF TRBJ2-5 TRBV12-3/TRBV12-4
CASSQGQSYQETQYF TRBJ2-5 TRBV4-1
CASSLGKYNEQFF TRBJ2-1 TRBV12-3/TRBV12-4
CASSLGASGYEQYF TRBJ2-7 TRBV27
CASRSREGHNEQFF TRBJ2-1 TRBV7-9
CASSQEDASRTAPTSYDNEQFF TRBJ2-1 TRBV4-1
CSGETLAGGYNEQFF TRBJ2-1 TRBV29-1
CASSLVVRSTGELFF TRBJ2-2 TRBV7-2
CASSENSGENTGELFF TRBJ2-2 TRBV6-4
CSARVKDTSYEQYF TRBJ2-7 TRBV20-1
CSVEGQNYGYTF TRBJ1-2 TRBV29-1
CSARVLPGTPEDIQYF TRBJ2-4 TRBV20-1
CASSQDSRGWAARAFF TRBJ1-1 TRBV4-3
CASMKEGPPLQETQYF TRBJ2-5 TRBV28
CASSPGAGAYNEQFF TRBJ2-1 TRBV7-9
CSAREIRGPYNEQFF TRBJ2-1 TRBV20-1
CASSLPQPRGPTDTQYF TRBJ2-3 TRBV4-1
CAISESASELDNEQFF TRBJ2-1 TRBV10-3